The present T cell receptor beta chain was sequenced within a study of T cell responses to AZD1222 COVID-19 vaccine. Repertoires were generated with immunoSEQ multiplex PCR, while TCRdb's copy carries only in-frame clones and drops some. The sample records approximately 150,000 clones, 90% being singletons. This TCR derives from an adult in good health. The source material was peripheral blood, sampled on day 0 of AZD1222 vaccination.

As DNA, the CDR3 is TGTGCCAGCGAGATAAGGGGGCCGGGCGGGGAGCTGTTTTTT. Protein: CASEIRGPGGELFF. The chain is built from TRBV3-1 (or the pseudogene TRBV3-2) and TRBJ2-2; 7 bases are shared with TRBD1. Germline V lookup: CDR1 LGHDT, CDR2 YNNKEL (reference sequence). The J segment lost 7 bases and the V segment lost 8 bases, leaving 10 bases of the junction unmatched. The length of the CDR3 is 14 residues.